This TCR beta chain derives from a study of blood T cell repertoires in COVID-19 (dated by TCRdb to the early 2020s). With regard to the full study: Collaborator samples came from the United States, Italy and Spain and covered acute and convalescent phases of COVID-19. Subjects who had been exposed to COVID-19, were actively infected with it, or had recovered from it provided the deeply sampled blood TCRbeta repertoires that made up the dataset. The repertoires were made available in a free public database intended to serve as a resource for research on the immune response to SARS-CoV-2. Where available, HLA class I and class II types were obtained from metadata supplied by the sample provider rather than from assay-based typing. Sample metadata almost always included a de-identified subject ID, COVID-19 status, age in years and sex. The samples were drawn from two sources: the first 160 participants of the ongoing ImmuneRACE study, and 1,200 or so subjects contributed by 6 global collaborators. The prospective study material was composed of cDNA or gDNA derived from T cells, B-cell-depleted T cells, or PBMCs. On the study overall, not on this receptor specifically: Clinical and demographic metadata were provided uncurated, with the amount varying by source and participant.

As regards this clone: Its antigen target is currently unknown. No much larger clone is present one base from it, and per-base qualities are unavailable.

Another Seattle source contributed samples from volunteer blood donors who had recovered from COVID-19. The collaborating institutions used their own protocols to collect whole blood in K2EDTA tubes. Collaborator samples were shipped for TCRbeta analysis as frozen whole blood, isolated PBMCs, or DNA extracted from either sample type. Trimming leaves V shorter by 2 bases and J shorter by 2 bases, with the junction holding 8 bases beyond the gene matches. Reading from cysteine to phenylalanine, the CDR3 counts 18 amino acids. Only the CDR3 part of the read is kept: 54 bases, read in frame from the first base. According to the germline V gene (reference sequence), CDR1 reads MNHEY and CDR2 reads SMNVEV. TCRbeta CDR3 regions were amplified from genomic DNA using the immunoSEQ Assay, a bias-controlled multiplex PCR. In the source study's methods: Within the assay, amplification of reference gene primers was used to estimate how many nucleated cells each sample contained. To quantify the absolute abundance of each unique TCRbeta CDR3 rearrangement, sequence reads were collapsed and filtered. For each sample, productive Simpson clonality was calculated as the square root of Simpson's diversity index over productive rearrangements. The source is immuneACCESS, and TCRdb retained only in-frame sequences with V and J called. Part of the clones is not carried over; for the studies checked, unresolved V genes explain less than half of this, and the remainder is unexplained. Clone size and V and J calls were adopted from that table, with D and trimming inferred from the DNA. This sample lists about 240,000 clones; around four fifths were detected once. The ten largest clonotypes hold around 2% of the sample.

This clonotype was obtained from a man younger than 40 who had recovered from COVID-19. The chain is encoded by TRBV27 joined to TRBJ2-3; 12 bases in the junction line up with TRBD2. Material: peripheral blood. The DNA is TGTGCCAGCAGTTTACTCCAACTAGCGGGGGGAACCACAGATACGCAGTATTTT. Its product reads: CASSLLQLAGGTTDTQYF.